This T cell receptor (beta chain) came from a study of OX40 agonist ivuxolimab in advanced cancers. Study-wide context: Enrollees could have had prior anti-PD-1, anti-PD-L1 or anti-CTLA-4 therapy, which about 40% had received.

With 7 bases clipped from V and 2 bases from J, the junction kept 3 bases outside the gene matches. CDR3 length equals 13 residues. Per germline, CDR1 ENHRY and CDR2 SYGVKD. This table comes from immunoSEQ multiplex PCR, and its TCRdb copy is limited to in-frame clones, with some not included. The table records 110,000 or so clones, more than 85% of them present only once. The chain has TRBV10-3 and TRBJ1-1, with 8 bases identical to TRBD1. The source of this sequence is an adult with an advanced solid tumor such as melanoma, head and neck, liver or kidney cancer. This specimen was CD4+ or CD8+ T cells sorted from blood, taken in a trial of the OX40 agonist ivuxolimab. The chain's CDR3 is CAITGTGNTEAFF. CDR3 coding DNA: TGTGCCATCACAGGGACAGGAAACACTGAAGCTTTCTTT.